This T cell receptor beta chain originates from a study of CD8 T cells in ankylosing spondylitis. Study conclusions and caveats: Peripheral blood held disease-linked clones only at relatively low frequency, and these were CD8+.

V was clipped by 6 bases and J by 2 bases, with 8 bases between them. The CDR3 contains 12 residues. Germline V gene sequence: CDR1 MNHEY, CDR2 SVGEGT. A single record per CDR3 protein comes from TCRdb applying MiXCR to the 5' RACE reads. The table records some 130,000 distinct CDR3 sequences, over 7% of them present only once. This clonotype was seen ten or more times. No antigen is known for it. The V gene is TRBV6-2 or TRBV6-3, the J gene TRBJ2-7; TRBD1 might be the D (5 bases). The specimen was blood, either unsorted or a sorted T cell fraction (not recorded which). This clonotype was sampled from a male donor with ankylosing spondylitis or in good health (not recorded which). CDR3: CASRDNTYEQYF. The CDR3 DNA reads as TGTGCCAGCAGGGACAACACCTACGAGCAGTACTTC.